This T cell receptor (beta chain) was sequenced in a study of blood T cells in healthy people across ages (dated by TCRdb to 2015 to 2017). Turning to the overall study: In model experiments, template switching captured roughly one uniquely barcoded TCR beta cDNA molecule for every two T cells. Using deep sequencing normalized with unique cDNA molecular identifiers, the study measured how TCR beta repertoire diversity changes with age. Four age groups were formed from the donors: young (average approximately 15 years), middle-aged (approximately 39), aged (approximately 60) and long-lived (approximately 78). Donors of different ages were randomly distributed across sequencing lanes to avoid experimental bias. Using the same blood draw, the study looked at two additional independent replicas of 1 million unique cDNA reads for two donors, one aged 18 to 29 and the other aged 80 or older. Study-wide findings and limitations: Observed TCR beta diversity correlated strongly with the percentage of naive T cells measured by flow cytometry. Estimates of total diversity from one million sequenced T cells were regarded as lower bounds and underestimates. The CMV infection status of donors was not known, potentially confounding age-related changes in expanded clonotypes. The long-lived group showed more naive CD4+ T cells, fewer expanded clones and increased TCR diversity than the aged group, suggesting age selection. As age increased, observed TCR beta diversity per million T cells dropped in a roughly linear way, and a significant reduction was already evident by age 40. Bulk unsorted PBMC profiling prevented conclusive comparison of naive and antigen-experienced compartments.

Remarks on this clonotype: The antigen it recognizes is unknown. No much larger clonotype is one base removed from it; base qualities were not supplied.

The donors were around 39 Caucasian individuals from Russia, aged roughly 6 to 100 years, who were systemically healthy. Around 10 milliliters of peripheral blood were collected from each donor into EDTA-treated Vacutainer tubes. PBMCs were isolated by Ficoll-Paque density-gradient centrifugation, with at least 6 million obtained per sample. Total RNA, at least 5 micrograms per sample, was extracted from PBMCs with Trizol reagent. For every donor, an aliquot of PBMCs went through flow cytometry to measure the percentages of naive CD45RAhigh/CD27high T cells. Unmatched junction bases come to 7, with V trimmed by 6 bases and J by 2 bases. The CDR3 spans 15 residues, from the cysteine through the phenylalanine. Kept here is only the CDR3 DNA, which spans 45 bases and is read in frame from base 1. Library creation used 5' RACE. The run used an Illumina HiSeq 2500. A second PCR of roughly 7 to 11 cycles was run with a J-beta primer mix and a sample-barcoded 5' primer. Each TCR beta cDNA molecule received a unique molecular identifier from a template-switch 5' adaptor carrying 12 random nucleotides. At least 3 million CDR3-containing paired-end reads were obtained from each sample. First-strand cDNA synthesis was performed from all RNA using the Mint cDNA synthesis kit, with priming by a TRBC-specific oligonucleotide. All cDNA was treated with uracil-DNA glycosylase and then went through a first 18-cycle PCR with the universal primers M1SS and BC2_uni_R. From the authors' description of their analysis: Normalization of each sample was performed by random selection of 1 million high-quality reads, each carrying a distinct molecular identifier. Reads with shared molecular identifiers were discarded instead of being binned into consensus sequences. MiTCR, with a Q25 quality threshold and the strictest error-elimination algorithm, was used for CDR3 identification, clonotype clustering and error correction. A nonparametric unseen species model using Euler transformation provided a lower-bound estimate of total TCR beta diversity. Through fastp at Q25 and MiXCR, TCRdb rebuilt clones from the public reads, retaining in-frame beta chains. Every distinct CDR3 protein forms one entry, paired with its most common genes and DNA. The V and J calls were determined by TCRdb, not by the authors. This sample gives around 1,100,000 distinct CDR3 sequences in total; around two fifths of them show up just once. Approximately 14% of the sample goes to the ten largest clones.

This TCR was recovered from a young man in good health. Sequenced input: blood. The rearranged chain carries TRBV12-3 or TRBV12-4 and TRBJ2-7; 10 middle bases align to TRBD2. CDR3 sequence: CASSPLTSGAYEQYF. The nucleotide sequence is TGTGCCAGCAGCCCTCTCACTAGCGGGGCCTACGAGCAGTACTTC.